The 25 T cell receptor beta chains below were found in one sample sequenced in a study of CD8 T cells in ankylosing spondylitis. In TCRdb, the 5' RACE reads were re-called with MiXCR into one record per CDR3 protein. The data contain 250,000 to 350,000 distinct CDR3 sequences, about a fifth of them singletons. The sequenced sample was blood, either unsorted or a sorted T cell fraction (not recorded which). Receptors were obtained from a female donor with ankylosing spondylitis or in good health (not recorded which).

The rearrangement uses TRBV11-2 and TRBJ1-2; tentatively, D is TRBD1 (5 bases). Germline-derived CDR1 and CDR2 are SGHAT and FQNNGV. CDR3 length: 13 amino acids. Trimming left V 5 bases short and J 9 bases short, with 16 bases between. CDR3 sequence reads: CASSMGRGYRYTF. DNA for the CDR3: TGTGCCAGCAGCATGGGACGGGGGTACCGCTACACCTTC.

In its sample, this clonotype was seen a few times. The chain has TRBV20-1 and TRBJ2-3; 7 bases are a match to TRBD1. This CDR3 spans 15 amino acids. V gave up 6 bases and J gave up 0 bases; unmatched junction bases: 9. The germline V gene has CDR1 DFQATT and CDR2 SNEGSKA (reference sequence). The CDR3 is CSAPRGQFSTDTQYF. The CDR3 nucleotides read TGCAGTGCCCCCAGGGGACAGTTTAGCACAGATACGCAGTATTTT.

This chain links TRBV11-2 with TRBJ2-7, with D possibly called TRBD1 or TRBD2 (5 bases each). Germline CDR1 and CDR2: SGHAT and FQNNGV. This CDR3 is built from 18 residues. V was trimmed by 5 bases and J by 7 bases, leaving 30 bases between them. The CDR3 region has the DNA TGTGCCAGCAGCCCGACGGGGCCCCCGGCTAGAATATCTGGTGAGCAGTACTTC. It is translated as CASSPTGPPARISGEQYF. The variable domain in full, with the rest retrieved from reference TRBV11-2 and TRBJ2-7, is EAGVAQSPRYKIIEKRQSVAFWCNPISGHATLYWYQQILGQGPKLLIQFQNNGVVDDSQLPKDRFSAERLKGVDSTLKIQPAKLEDSAVYLCASSPTGPPARISGEQYFGPGTRLTVT.

The J gene is TRBJ2-1, the V gene TRBV20-1; no reliable D call. CDR1 is DFQATT, CDR2 SNEGSKA, per germline (reference sequence). The V and J ends lost 2 bases and 8 bases respectively, with 19 bases between them. The CDR3 runs to 15 residues. As DNA, the CDR3 is TGCAGTGCTAGAAAGCCAAGCCCTTTAATTGATGAGCAGTTCTTC. This encodes CSARKPSPLIDEQFF.

Points on this clonotype: An end of the junction differs from the germline gene, which may be a read error. The CDR3, as DNA: TGCAGTGCTCCCCGGCAGAGCACAGATACGAAGTATTTT. As protein: CSAPRQSTDTKYF. This rearrangement joins TRBV20-1 to TRBJ2-3, with D unclear. Germline V gene sequence: CDR1 DFQATT, CDR2 SNEGSKA (reference sequence). This CDR3 has 13 amino acids.

This clonotype was counted only a few times. The V gene is TRBV7-2, the J gene TRBJ2-1; 10 bases match TRBD2. J gave up 8 bases and V 0 bases, and 10 bases lay outside the gene matches. Germline V gene lookup returns CDR1 SGHTA and CDR2 FQGNSA. CDR3 length equals 17 residues. The CDR3 DNA is TGTGCCAGCAGCTTAGCGAGGCTAGCGGGAGTAAGGGATGAGCAGTTCTTC. Translating gives CASSLARLAGVRDEQFF.

V and J are TRBV18 and TRBJ2-2; TRBD2 is a possible D gene (5 bases). Germline CDR1 and CDR2: KGHSH and LQKENI. The CDR3 runs to 16 residues. V lost 6 bases and J 4 bases, leaving 18 bases between the germline ends. The CDR3 bases are TGTGCCAGCTCCCCCGGAATTAGCGAGGGCACCGGGGAGCTGTTTTTT. Translating it yields CASSPGISEGTGELFF.

The J gene is TRBJ1-2, the V gene TRBV6-5, with 8 bases lining up with TRBD1. Germline V gene lookup returns CDR1 MNHEY and CDR2 SVGAGI. The CDR3 length is 12 residues. Trimming took 11 bases from V and 2 from J; bases not matched to a gene: 4. CDR3 DNA sequence: TGTGCCTGCTGGACAGGGAACTATGGCTACACCTTC. This translates into CACWTGNYGYTF.

The CDR3 sequence: CASSLAEGVKNIQYF. In DNA form, the CDR3 reads TGCGCCAGCAGCTTGGCCGAAGGAGTCAAAAACATTCAGTACTTC. V and J are TRBV5-1 and TRBJ2-4, with D unclear. CDR1 is SGHRS and CDR2 is YFSETQ in the germline V gene. CDR3 length: 15 residues. V gave up 0 bases and J gave up 3 bases, with 10 bases separating them.

Only a few counts were recorded for this clonotype. The V call is TRBV20-1, the J call TRBJ2-7; weak D call: TRBD2 (7 bases). Looked up from germline, CDR1 is DFQATT and CDR2 is SNEGSKA (reference sequence). The germline V and J ends were trimmed by 0 bases and 4 bases, with 22 bases remaining between them. This CDR3 spans 17 amino acids. The CDR3 bases are TGCAGTGCTAGAGATACCTCCAGGGGAGCGGGAATTTACGAGCAGTACTTC. Encoded protein: CSARDTSRGAGIYEQYF.

This chain uses TRBV11-2 with TRBJ2-3; TRBD2 agrees at 12 bases. The length of the CDR3 is 16 residues. Trimming at V came to 6 bases and at J to 5 bases, leaving 9 bases not matched to a gene. CDR1 is SGHAT and CDR2 is FQNNGV in the germline V gene. The CDR3 DNA reads TGTGCCAGCAGTTCTCGGACTAGCGGGACCGGAGATACGCAGTATTTT. Amino acid sequence: CASSSRTSGTGDTQYF.

There are many counts of this clonotype. V usage is TRBV29-1 and J usage is TRBJ2-1; D perhaps matches TRBD2 (6 bases). Germline V gene data show CDR1 as SQVTM and CDR2 as ANQGSEA. Trimming shortened V by 3 bases and J by 6 bases, and 9 bases separated the two germline ends. This CDR3 contains 12 residues. The CDR3 is CSVDGSFNEQFF. The DNA of the CDR3 is TGCAGCGTTGACGGGAGCTTCAATGAGCAGTTCTTC.

This clonotype was seen only a few times. The chain joins TRBV4-2 to TRBJ2-7, with unresolved D. V lost 0 bases to trimming and J lost 6 bases, with 9 bases between them. The CDR3 runs 13 residues. Germline CDR1 reads LGHNA; CDR2 reads YNFKEQ. CDR3 protein: CASSQEVAGEQYF. The CDR3 coding sequence is TGTGCCAGCAGCCAAGAGGTGGCCGGCGAGCAGTACTTC.

V usage is TRBV5-1 and J usage is TRBJ2-4; perhaps D is TRBD1 or TRBD2 (6 bases each). CDR3 size: 14 residues. Germline assignment: CDR1 SGHRS and CDR2 YFSETQ. The V gene lost 3 bases and the J gene lost 3 bases, with 10 bases spanning the gap. CDR3 nucleotides: TGCGCCAGCAGCTCACAGGGAGGCAAAAACATTCAGTACTTC. This gives the protein CASSSQGGKNIQYF.

This chain links TRBV20-1 with TRBJ1-1; D uncertain. Per germline, CDR1 DFQATT and CDR2 SNEGSKA (reference sequence). Between the trimmed V and J ends, which lost 0 bases and 3 bases, there was a span of 8 bases. This CDR3 contains 13 residues. CDR3 nucleotides: TGCAGTGCTAGAGAACAGCCCGACACTGAAGCTTTCTTT. This codes for CSAREQPDTEAFF.

In this sample, this clonotype turned up many times. The genes are TRBV29-1 and TRBJ2-1, with D unresolved. Per germline, CDR1 SQVTM and CDR2 ANQGSEA. The V end lost 2 bases, the J end lost 9 bases, and 11 bases lay between the germline ends. The CDR3 consists of 12 residues. This CDR3 is CSVEKGIREQFF. DNA of the CDR3: TGCAGCGTTGAAAAAGGGATTCGTGAGCAGTTCTTC.

The chain joins TRBV20-1 to TRBJ1-5; no clear D. V was pared by 1 base and J by 3 bases, with 13 bases between. The germline gives CDR1 DFQATT, CDR2 SNEGSKA (reference sequence). The length of the CDR3 is 15 residues. The CDR3: CSARGPNFSNQPQHF. DNA for the CDR3: TGCAGTGCTAGAGGGCCAAATTTTTCCAATCAGCCCCAGCATTTT.

V is TRBV5-1 and J is TRBJ2-3; D possibly corresponds to TRBD1 (5 bases). There are 14 residues in the CDR3. V lost 1 base, J lost 3 bases, and 9 bases lay in between. Germline V lookup: CDR1 SGHRS, CDR2 YFSETQ. The CDR3 DNA is TGCGCCAGCAGCTTGAGACAGTTAACAGATACGCAGTATTTT. This gives the protein CASSLRQLTDTQYF.

The DNA for the CDR3 is TGCGCCAGCGCGCAGACCGGGACCCAGGCCTACGAGCAGTACTTC. Protein product: CASAQTGTQAYEQYF. The chain joins TRBV5-1 to TRBJ2-7; either TRBD1 or TRBD2 may supply D (5 bases each). This CDR3 region has 15 residues. Trimming removed 7 bases at V and 2 bases at J, with 19 bases between. Germline CDR1 reads SGHRS; CDR2 reads YFSETQ.

The chain joins TRBV29-1 to TRBJ1-5, with 9 nucleotides matching TRBD1. Germline-derived CDR1 and CDR2 are SQVTM and ANQGSEA. This CDR3 region has 12 residues. V gave up 4 bases and J gave up 6 bases; unmatched junction bases: 1. CDR3 nucleotides: TGCAGCGTTGGGACAGGGGTTCAGCCCCAGCATTTT. Its protein product is CSVGTGVQPQHF.

This clonotype was counted a few times. The chain has TRBV29-1 and TRBJ2-5; a possible D gene is TRBD2 (5 bases). V was shortened by 6 bases and J by 5 bases, with 16 bases between the two germline ends. The CDR3 contains 13 residues. Germline loops: CDR1 SQVTM, CDR2 ANQGSEA. The DNA for the CDR3 is TGCAGCGTCGAGGGTAATGGTCTCGAGACCCAGTACTTC. It specifies CSVEGNGLETQYF.

A word on this clonotype: A much larger clone sits a single nucleotide away, making a read error possible. J is TRBJ1-5 and V is TRBV12-3 or TRBV12-4, with D unresolved. The CDR3 covers 12 residues. V lost 2 bases and J lost 7, with 6 bases in between. The CDR3 loop reads CASSLPKQPQHF. The CDR3 bases are TGTGCCAGCAGTTTACCAAAACAGCCCCAGCATTTT.

The gene calls are TRBV19 and TRBJ2-3; D remains ambiguous. CDR1 and CDR2 from the germline V gene are LNHDA and SQIVND (reference sequence). Trimming took 1 base from V and 1 from J, leaving 9 bases between them. The CDR3 totals 15 residues. The CDR3 protein is CASSIGGGGTDTQYF. CDR3 nucleotide sequence: TGTGCCAGTAGTATAGGGGGTGGCGGCACAGATACGCAGTATTTT.

This clonotype occurred a few times. The V call is TRBV9, the J call TRBJ2-2, with 7 bases fitting TRBD2. Germline trimming cut 4 bases from V and 3 bases from J; bases unmatched to any gene: 9. Germline V lookup: CDR1 SGDLS, CDR2 YYNGEE. CDR3 size: 16 residues. The CDR3 DNA reads as TGTGCCAGCAGCCCGTTCGGGGGGTACGACACCGGGGAGCTGTTTTTT. Its protein is CASSPFGGYDTGELFF.

The chain combines TRBV14 with TRBJ2-5; D unresolved. The CDR3 has 15 amino acids. Trimming cost V 3 bases and J 7 bases, with 18 bases left between them. The V gene's germline CDR1 is SGHDN and CDR2 FVKESK. CDR3 DNA sequence: TGTGCCAGCAGCCATGACGAGGACCCGGCGAGGACCCAGTACTTC. This translates into CASSHDEDPARTQYF.